One and the same sample provided the 27 T cell receptor beta chains below, sequenced in a study of human T cells and chemical hapten exposure. Time point reported: patch test 2, 6 weeks after DPC sensitization. Specified treatment: therapeutic diphenylcyclopropenone sensitization with weekly scalp DPC. Each CDR3 protein is one row after TCRdb ran MiXCR on the RACE reads. The table has around 100,000 distinct CDR3 sequences, 11% seen once. The material was whole blood, obtained in connection with sensitization to the hapten diphenylcyclopropenone (DPC). These receptors all come from a middle-aged woman with alopecia areata. Some clones in this sample may be carry-over from other donors' samples.

This clonotype came up many times. The rearrangement links TRBV14 to TRBJ1-1; D uncertain. The CDR3 has 14 amino acids. Germline CDR1 SGHDN, CDR2 FVKESK. Trimming stripped 1 base from V and 11 bases from J, with 17 bases between. CDR3 protein: CASSQATSPPRAFF. DNA of the CDR3: TGTGCCAGCAGCCAAGCAACCTCCCCCCCACGGGCTTTCTTT.

The chain carries TRBV29-1 and TRBJ2-3; the match to TRBD2 covers 10 bases. V dropped 0 bases and J dropped 5; count of bases not matched to a gene: 5. This CDR3 is 15 amino acids long. From germline, CDR1 is SQVTM and CDR2 ANQGSEA. As DNA, the CDR3 is TGCAGCGTTGAAGATCTAGCGGGGGCCGGAGATACGCAGTATTTT. Translated, it gives CSVEDLAGAGDTQYF.

This clonotype was seen at least ten times. J is TRBJ1-2 and V is TRBV3-1; D may be TRBD1 (6 bases). V was shortened by 4 bases and J by 0 bases, with 9 bases between the two germline ends. The germline CDR1 and CDR2 sequences are LGHDT and YNNKEL (reference sequence). CDR3 length equals 14 residues. DNA for the CDR3: TGTGCCAGCAGCCCTTCAGGGGCTAACTATGGCTACACCTTC. Translation gives CASSPSGANYGYTF.

The chain carries TRBV7-2 and TRBJ2-3; tentatively, D is TRBD2 (5 bases). From germline, CDR1 is SGHTA and CDR2 FQGNSA. With 3 bases removed from V and 5 bases from J, the gap between germline ends came to 15 bases. This CDR3 comprises 15 residues. CDR3 coding DNA: TGTGCCAGCAGCTTCCCAAAGCTAGCCGGAGATACGCAGTATTTT. As protein: CASSFPKLAGDTQYF.

At least ten counts were recorded for this clonotype. The V gene is TRBV12-3 or TRBV12-4, the J gene TRBJ1-2; TRBD1 matches 10 bases. CDR3 length: 18 residues. The J segment lost 3 bases and the V segment lost 4 bases, leaving 14 bases of the junction unmatched. This CDR3 reads CASSSRPWDRGFHYGYTF. In DNA, the CDR3 is TGTGCCAGCAGTTCCAGACCCTGGGACAGGGGATTTCACTATGGCTACACCTTC.

This clonotype was picked up many times. This chain links TRBV20-1 with TRBJ1-4, with D unresolved. Trimming pared 1 base from V and 0 bases from J, leaving 12 bases between. Germline V gene data show CDR1 as DFQATT and CDR2 as SNEGSKA (reference sequence). This CDR3 has 16 amino acids. In DNA form, the CDR3 reads TGCAGTGCTAGAGTGGGCAGAATTGCAACTAATGAAAAACTGTTTTTT. As protein: CSARVGRIATNEKLFF.

The rearrangement joins TRBV7-2 to TRBJ2-1; either TRBD1 or TRBD2 may fit D (6 bases each). CDR1 and CDR2 (germline): SGHTA, FQGNSA. The CDR3 consists of 14 residues. The ends were cut back, 4 bases at V and 7 bases at J, with 14 bases in the middle. Written as DNA, the CDR3 is TGTGCCAGCAGCTCCCCCGGGGGCTGGAATGAGCAGTTCTTC. It specifies CASSSPGGWNEQFF.

The sample holds many counts of this clonotype. The rearrangement links TRBV12-5 to TRBJ2-2; TRBD2 might be the D (6 bases). Germline V CDR1 and CDR2: LGHNT, FRNRAP. The CDR3 totals 14 residues. The V end lost 4 bases, the J end lost 3 bases, and 9 bases lay between the germline ends. CDR3: CASGYGGYTGELFF. CDR3 coding DNA: TGTGCTAGTGGTTATGGGGGGTACACCGGGGAGCTGTTTTTT.

This clonotype showed up many times. This chain links TRBV3-1 with TRBJ2-7; D is perhaps TRBD1 or TRBD2 (5 bases each). Germline V gene sequence: CDR1 LGHDT, CDR2 YNNKEL (reference sequence). The V gene lost 4 bases and the J gene lost 12 bases, with 19 bases spanning the gap. The CDR3 length is 13 residues. DNA of the CDR3: TGTGCCAGCAGCCCCTCCTCCCGGGACCCGACGTACTTC. It is translated as CASSPSSRDPTYF.

This clonotype has a count of ten or more. The chain combines TRBV7-2 with TRBJ1-1; 10 nucleotides agree with TRBD1. V was pared by 4 bases and J by 7 bases, with 9 bases of the junction left unmatched. Per the germline V gene, CDR1 is SGHTA and CDR2 is FQGNSA. CDR3 size: 15 residues. The CDR3 sequence is CASSSIDRGQGEAFF. The CDR3 DNA follows: TGTGCCAGCAGCTCGATAGACAGGGGGCAAGGTGAAGCTTTCTTT.

The sample holds many counts of this clonotype. The gene calls are TRBV10-3 and TRBJ2-1, with 9 bases lining up with TRBD2. J was trimmed by 4 bases and V by 6 bases; bases with no gene match: 7. Germline V lookup: CDR1 ENHRY, CDR2 SYGVKD. This CDR3 is built from 15 residues. CDR3 region: CAISGSGGYYNEQFF. CDR3 bases: TGTGCCATCAGCGGTAGCGGGGGATATTACAATGAGCAGTTCTTC.

V gene TRBV7-2 combines with J gene TRBJ2-3; 9 nucleotides agree with TRBD1. The CDR3 is 17 residues long. In germline, CDR1 is SGHTA, CDR2 FQGNSA. The V gene end was trimmed by 2 bases and the J gene end by 4 bases; junction bases not matched to a gene: 10. The CDR3 nucleotides read TGTGCCAGCAGCTTACCCCCTCGACAGGGGGGCGCAGATACGCAGTATTTT. Its translation is CASSLPPRQGGADTQYF.

This clonotype has at least ten counts. The chain employs TRBV14 and TRBJ1-2, with 7 bases identical to TRBD1. Germline CDR1 and CDR2: SGHDN and FVKESK. The V segment lost 4 bases and the J segment 0 bases; nucleotides outside the gene matches: 5. CDR3 length: 15 residues. The CDR3 DNA sequence: TGTGCCAGCAGCCCGTACAGGGGTCCTAACTATGGCTACACCTTC. Residues: CASSPYRGPNYGYTF.

In its sample, this clonotype was seen many times. The V gene is TRBV6-2 or TRBV6-3, the J gene TRBJ2-1, with TRBD2 matching 12 bases. After removal of 7 bases from V and 7 bases from J, the junction contained 5 bases not matched to a gene. Germline V gives CDR1 MNHEY, CDR2 SVGEGT. The CDR3 consists of 14 residues. The CDR3 nucleotides are TGTGCCAGCAACGGACTAGCGGGAAAAAATGAGCAGTTCTTC. It specifies CASNGLAGKNEQFF.

The V call is TRBV11-3, the J call TRBJ2-2; D gene uncertain. The V end lost 1 base, the J end lost 3 bases, and 9 bases lay between the germline ends. CDR3 length equals 15 residues. Germline lookup yields CDR1 SGHNT and CDR2 YENEEA. The CDR3 coding sequence is TGTGCCAGCAGCTTAGGAGGCAGATACACCGGGGAGCTGTTTTTT. This translates into CASSLGGRYTGELFF.

This clonotype was seen at least ten times. The genes are TRBV7-9 and TRBJ2-5, with D unresolved. Trimming stripped 4 bases from V and 0 bases from J, with 9 bases between. The V gene's germline CDR1 is SEHNR and CDR2 FQNEAQ (reference sequence). This CDR3 has 14 residues. This chain's CDR3 is CASSSIVYQETQYF. The CDR3 DNA is TGTGCCAGCAGCTCGATAGTCTACCAAGAGACCCAGTACTTC.

The chain uses TRBV4-2 and TRBJ1-3; unclear D gene. Germline values: CDR1 LGHNA, CDR2 YNFKEQ. The CDR3 has 16 amino acids. V gave up 4 bases and J gave up 0 bases, with 13 bases separating them. The CDR3 loop is CASSLERPTSGNTIYF. In DNA, the CDR3 is TGTGCCAGCAGCCTCGAAAGACCCACCTCTGGAAACACCATATATTTT.

This chain joins TRBV3-1 and TRBJ2-3; no clear D gene. CDR3 size: 19 residues. The V and J ends lost 2 bases and 7 bases respectively, with 28 bases between them. The germline gives CDR1 LGHDT, CDR2 YNNKEL (reference sequence). The CDR3 DNA reads TGTGCCAGCAGCCAACGAAGCTGGGGAACGGGCGTGATGGCCCATACGCAGTATTTT. Translation gives CASSQRSWGTGVMAHTQYF.

A remark on this clonotype: A read error may explain this, as a much larger clone is one base away. The chain uses TRBV9 and TRBJ2-1; a weak D match, TRBD2 (6 bases). CDR1 is SGDLS, CDR2 YYNGEE, per germline. The CDR3 consists of 16 residues. The CDR3 sequence is CGSTDAPGVLYNEQFF. For the CDR3, the DNA is TGTGGCAGCACCGACGCCCCGGGGGTTCTCTACAATGAGCAGTTCTTC.

This chain connects TRBV29-1 to TRBJ1-1; 9 bases match TRBD1. Germline CDR1 is SQVTM and CDR2 is ANQGSEA. This CDR3 has 13 amino acids. V was pared by 1 base and J by 7 bases, with 4 bases of the junction left unmatched. The CDR3 spells CSVEGGQGFEAFF. CDR3 DNA sequence: TGCAGCGTTGAAGGGGGACAGGGCTTTGAAGCTTTCTTT.

This clonotype was found many times. The chain links TRBV7-2 to TRBJ2-3, with 12 bases aligning to TRBD2. In germline, CDR1 is SGHTA, CDR2 FQGNSA. This CDR3 contains 16 residues. Trimming took 4 bases from V and 1 from J; bases not matched to a gene: 3. The CDR3 DNA reads as TGTGCCAGCAGCTACCGACTAGCGGGGGGCACAGATACGCAGTATTTT. It codes for CASSYRLAGGTDTQYF. Variable domain in full (rest from reference TRBV7-2 and TRBJ2-3): GAGVSQSPSNKVTEKGKDVELRCDPISGHTALYWYRQSLGQGLEFLIYFQGNSAPDKSGLPSDRFSAERTGGSVSTLTIQRTQQEDSAVYLCASSYRLAGGTDTQYFGPGTRLTVL.

The gene calls are TRBV9 and TRBJ2-5; D is unresolved. V lost 4 bases and J lost 7, with 14 bases in between. The CDR3 sequence is 13 residues long. Germline assignment: CDR1 SGDLS and CDR2 YYNGEE. CDR3 sequence: CASSSLGPGTQYF. Here the CDR3 DNA reads TGTGCCAGCAGCTCACTCGGGCCGGGGACCCAGTACTTC.

The J gene is TRBJ2-7, the V gene TRBV12-3 or TRBV12-4, with 7 bases aligning to TRBD1. V lost 6 bases, J lost 2 bases, and 4 bases stayed unmatched. This CDR3 is built from 13 residues. The CDR3 protein is CASRTGTAYEQYF. The CDR3 nucleotides are TGTGCCAGCAGGACCGGGACAGCCTACGAGCAGTACTTC.

This clonotype was counted only a few times. The rearrangement joins TRBV6-1 to TRBJ1-5; no clear D gene. CDR3 size: 11 residues. Trimming cost V 2 bases and J 4 bases, with 0 bases left between them. CDR1 and CDR2 (germline): MNHNS, SASEGT. Here the CDR3 reads CASSENQPQHF. CDR3 bases: TGTGCCAGCAGTGAAAATCAGCCCCAGCATTTT.

This clonotype was seen repeatedly, ten times or more. The chain has TRBV30 and TRBJ2-7, with 8 bases matching TRBD1. This CDR3 has 17 residues. Germline V CDR1 and CDR2: GTSNPN, SVGIG (reference sequence). Trimming took 0 bases from V and 3 from J; bases not matched to a gene: 13. This CDR3 reads CAWSVPAWDRRVYEQYF. The CDR3 DNA sequence: TGTGCCTGGAGTGTACCAGCTTGGGACAGGAGGGTCTACGAGCAGTACTTC.

This clonotype was observed a few times. The chain recombines TRBV27 with TRBJ1-4; 7 nucleotides line up with TRBD1. The germline V gene encodes CDR1 MNHEY and CDR2 SMNVEV (reference sequence). The CDR3 extends over 18 amino acids. V was clipped by 1 base and J by 0 bases; unmatched bases: 8. The CDR3 DNA is TGTGCCAGCAGTTTATTCGGTGGGACAGAAACAACTAATGAAAAACTGTTTTTT. Translating it yields CASSLFGGTETTNEKLFF.

The chain is built from TRBV7-2 and TRBJ2-1; either TRBD1 or TRBD2 may fit D (6 bases each). The germline V gene encodes CDR1 SGHTA and CDR2 FQGNSA. V lost 5 bases and J lost 4, with 18 bases in between. The CDR3 is 16 amino acids. DNA of the CDR3: TGTGCCAGCAGCGTTAGCGCGGGGACATTGTACAATGAGCAGTTCTTC. Residues: CASSVSAGTLYNEQFF. Looking up the rest from reference TRBV7-2 and TRBJ2-1 gives the full variable domain: GAGVSQSPSNKVTEKGKDVELRCDPISGHTALYWYRQSLGQGLEFLIYFQGNSAPDKSGLPSDRFSAERTGGSVSTLTIQRTQQEDSAVYLCASSVSAGTLYNEQFFGPGTRLTVL.